The present T cell receptor (beta chain) was sequenced within a study of blood T cell repertoires in COVID-19. Study-level background: PBMCs, B-cell-depleted T cells, or T cells provided the cDNA or gDNA that made up the material.

Original methodology: The authors estimated nucleated cell counts from reference gene primer amplification. Clones were read by immunoSEQ multiplex PCR, and TCRdb kept only the in-frame ones, dropping some. D and trimming come from the DNA, and the V and J calls and clone size come from that table. The table has approximately 270,000 clones, approximately 86% seen once. The V and J ends lost 3 bases and 3 bases, in that order; junction bases with no gene match: 8. Germline CDR1 SGHRS, CDR2 YFSETQ. This CDR3 has 15 amino acids. The TCR originated in a man at least 80 years old with acute or convalescent COVID-19. The J gene is TRBJ1-1, the V gene TRBV5-1; 7 bases are a match to TRBD1. The sample comprised peripheral blood. Here the CDR3 reads CASSSLTGADTEAFF. Written as DNA, the CDR3 is TGCGCCAGCAGCTCGTTAACAGGGGCGGACACTGAAGCTTTCTTT.